This TCR beta chain originates from a study of patients and donors after allogeneic stem cell transplantation. There are a few counts of this clonotype. The length of the CDR3 is 13 residues. The V gene lost 4 bases and the J gene lost 7 bases, with 11 bases spanning the gap. Germline V gene sequence: CDR1 KGHSH, CDR2 LQKENI. TCRdb analysed the RT-PCR reads with MiXCR anew, one entry per CDR3 protein. The data show fewer than 500,000 distinct CDR3 sequences, with around 16% seen just once and about 7% held by the top ten. The genes are TRBV18 and TRBJ2-1; D might be TRBD1 (6 bases). Sequenced material: blood, either unsorted or a sorted T cell fraction (not recorded which). This TCR came from a human donor who was either an allogeneic HSCT recipient or a stem cell or donor lymphocyte infusion donor (not recorded which). It is not recorded whose cells these are; they may come from a transplant donor. CDR3: CASSHGTSNEQFF. In DNA, the CDR3 is TGTGCCAGCTCACACGGGACATCGAATGAGCAGTTCTTC.